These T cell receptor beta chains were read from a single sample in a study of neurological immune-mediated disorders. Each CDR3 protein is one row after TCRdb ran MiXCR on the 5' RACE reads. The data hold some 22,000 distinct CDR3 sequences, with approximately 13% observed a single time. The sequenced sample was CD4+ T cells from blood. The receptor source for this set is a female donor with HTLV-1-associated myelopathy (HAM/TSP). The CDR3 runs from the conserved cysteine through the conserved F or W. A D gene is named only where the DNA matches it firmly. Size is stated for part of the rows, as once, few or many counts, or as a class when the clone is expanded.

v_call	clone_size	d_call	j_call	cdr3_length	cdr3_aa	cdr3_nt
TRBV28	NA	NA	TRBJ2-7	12	CASSLRTYEKYF	TGTGCCAGCAGTTTAAGAACATACGAGAAGTACTTC
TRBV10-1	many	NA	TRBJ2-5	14	CASSSGTGKETQYF	TGCGCCAGCTCCTCGGGGACGGGTAAAGAGACCCAGTACTTC
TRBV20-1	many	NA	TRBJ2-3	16	CSARDNAHTRLDTQYF	TGCAGTGCTAGAGATAACGCCCACACTAGGTTAGATACGCAGTATTTT
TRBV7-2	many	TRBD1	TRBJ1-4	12	CATGTGNGKLFF	TGTGCCACCGGGACAGGGAACGGAAAACTGTTTTTT
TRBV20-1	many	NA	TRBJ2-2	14	CSGQTVGNTGELFF	TGCAGTGGGCAGACGGTGGGGAACACCGGGGAGCTGTTTTTT
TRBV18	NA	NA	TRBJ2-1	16	CASSPPGRYGYNEQFF	TGTGCCAGCTCACCACCTGGACGTTACGGCTACAATGAGCAGTTCTTC
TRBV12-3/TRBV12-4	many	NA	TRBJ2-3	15	CASSFVGASTDTQYF	TGTGCCAGCAGTTTCGTGGGGGCGAGCACAGATACGCAGTATTTT
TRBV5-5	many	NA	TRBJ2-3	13	CASSLQSTDTQYF	TGTGCCAGCAGCTTGCAGAGCACAGATACGCAGTATTTT
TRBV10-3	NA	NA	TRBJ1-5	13	CAIREGGNQPQHF	TGTGCCATCAGAGAAGGTGGGAATCAGCCCCAGCATTTT
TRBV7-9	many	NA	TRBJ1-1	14	CASSLDVGGTEAFF	TGTGCCAGCAGCTTAGACGTGGGGGGCACTGAAGCTTTCTTT
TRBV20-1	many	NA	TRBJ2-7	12	CSARQGGSEQYF	TGCAGTGCTAGACAGGGGGGTAGCGAGCAGTACTTC
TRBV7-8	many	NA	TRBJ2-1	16	CASSFFQGISYNEQFF	TGTGCCAGCAGCTTTTTCCAGGGCATATCCTACAATGAGCAGTTCTTC
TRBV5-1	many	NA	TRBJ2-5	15	CASSLNRPDQETQYF	TGCGCCAGCAGCTTGAATAGGCCTGACCAAGAGACCCAGTACTTC
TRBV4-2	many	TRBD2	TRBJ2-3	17	CASSRLAGGGPTDTQYF	TGTGCCAGCAGCCGACTAGCGGGGGGCGGTCCCACAGATACGCAGTATTTT
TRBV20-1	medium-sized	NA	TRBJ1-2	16	CSAKTRPDLPNYGYTF	TGCAGTGCCAAAACGAGACCAGATCTTCCTAACTATGGCTACACCTTC
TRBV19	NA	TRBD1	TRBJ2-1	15	CASSIRRTGDNEQFF	TGTGCCAGTAGTATAAGGAGGACAGGGGACAATGAGCAGTTCTTC
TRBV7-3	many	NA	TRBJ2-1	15	CASSQSLAPYNEQFF	TGTGCCAGCAGCCAGTCACTAGCCCCTTACAATGAGCAGTTCTTC
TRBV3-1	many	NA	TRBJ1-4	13	CASSQEPNEKLFF	TGTGCCAGCAGCCAAGAACCCAATGAAAAACTGTTTTTT
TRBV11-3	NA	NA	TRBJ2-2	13	CASSRRNTGELFF	TGTGCCAGCAGCCGACGGAACACCGGGGAGCTGTTTTTT
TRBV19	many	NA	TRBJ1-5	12	CASEGDNQPQHF	TGTGCCAGTGAGGGTGACAATCAGCCCCAGCATTTT
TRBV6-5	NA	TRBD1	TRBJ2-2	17	CASSYRSQGVNTRELFF	TGTGCCAGCAGTTACCGGTCGCAGGGGGTGAACACCAGGGAGCTGTTTTTT
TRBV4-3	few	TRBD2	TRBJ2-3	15	CASSQEAGGQDTQYF	TGCGCCAGCAGCCAAGAAGCGGGGGGGCAGGATACGCAGTATTTT
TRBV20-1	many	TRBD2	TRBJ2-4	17	CSAPREGGAIAKNIQYF	TGCAGTGCGCCTCGGGAGGGGGGAGCTATAGCCAAAAACATTCAGTACTTC
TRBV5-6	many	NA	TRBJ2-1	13	CASYKSSYNEQFF	TGTGCCAGCTACAAGAGCTCCTACAATGAGCAGTTCTTC
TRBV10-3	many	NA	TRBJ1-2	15	CAISEMGDSRDGYTF	TGTGCCATCAGTGAGATGGGGGATTCGAGGGATGGCTACACCTTC
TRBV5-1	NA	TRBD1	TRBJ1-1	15	CASSLASGGDTEAFF	TGCGCCAGCAGCTTGGCTTCAGGGGGAGACACTGAAGCTTTCTTT
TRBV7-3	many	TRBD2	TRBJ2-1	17	CASSLQFGGGPRRSRFF	TGTGCCAGCAGCTTGCAGTTCGGGGGAGGGCCCCGGAGGAGCCGGTTCTTC
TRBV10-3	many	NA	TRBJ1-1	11	CAIKDNTEAFF	TGTGCCATCAAGGACAACACTGAAGCTTTCTTT
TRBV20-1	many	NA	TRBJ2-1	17	CSARVLRGRPSYNEQFF	TGCAGTGCTAGAGTGCTACGAGGCCGTCCCTCCTACAATGAGCAGTTCTTC
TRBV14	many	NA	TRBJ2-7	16	CASSPGRGRPGDEQYF	TGTGCCAGCAGCCCCGGCAGGGGGAGGCCCGGGGACGAGCAGTACTTC
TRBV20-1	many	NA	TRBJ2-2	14	CSARGALNTGELFF	TGCAGTGCTAGAGGCGCGTTGAACACCGGGGAGCTGTTTTTT
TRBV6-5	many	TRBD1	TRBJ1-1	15	CASSYKGAGWTEAFF	TGTGCCAGCAGTTACAAGGGGGCGGGCTGGACTGAAGCTTTCTTT
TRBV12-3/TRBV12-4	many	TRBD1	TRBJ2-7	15	CASSLLTGATYEQYF	TGTGCCAGCAGTTTACTGACAGGGGCTACCTACGAGCAGTACTTC
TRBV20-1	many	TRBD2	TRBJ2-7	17	CSARASSSGSLGYEQYF	TGCAGTGCTAGAGCCTCCTCTAGCGGGAGCTTAGGGTACGAGCAGTACTTC
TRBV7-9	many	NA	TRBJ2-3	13	CASSLGDTDTQYF	TGTGCCAGCAGCTTGGGGGATACAGATACGCAGTATTTT